A selection of T cell receptor beta chains follows, all from one sample in a study of blood T cells in healthy people across ages. Using its own MiXCR run on the 5' RACE reads, TCRdb lists one record per CDR3 protein. The sample holds around 1,800,000 distinct CDR3 sequences; approximately 40% are singletons and the top ten take 20% to 25%. Specimen: blood. These receptor sequences come from a human donor in good health. Both conserved end residues are part of each CDR3. A D gene is named only where the DNA matches it firmly. A row's size may be missing; if present it is once, few, many or a size class.

len	v_gene	d_gene	abundance	j_gene	CDR3aa	CDR3nt
16	TRBV6-1	.	few	TRBJ2-7	CASSDPGALLSYEQYF	TGTGCCAGCAGTGACCCAGGAGCCCTACTCTCCTACGAGCAGTACTTC
14	TRBV24-1	TRBD2	few	TRBJ2-2	CAASDASSGEELFF	TGTGCCGCCAGTGACGCTTCTAGCGGTGAGGAGCTGTTTTTT
14	TRBV7-9	.	.	TRBJ1-1	CASSPTAYDTEAFF	TGTGCCAGCAGCCCTACAGCGTATGACACTGAAGCTTTCTTT
14	TRBV9	.	.	TRBJ2-1	CASSVSASYNEQFF	TGTGCCAGCAGCGTTTCAGCTAGCTACAATGAGCAGTTCTTC
15	TRBV4-2	TRBD2	.	TRBJ2-5	CASSQEFSGGETQYF	TGTGCCAGCAGCCAAGAATTCAGCGGGGGGGAGACCCAGTACTTC
14	TRBV12-3/TRBV12-4	.	.	TRBJ1-3	CASSFSAGGNTIYF	TGTGCCAGCAGTTTTTCGGCAGGAGGAAACACCATATATTTT
16	TRBV5-5	.	.	TRBJ2-7	CASSLAGSADHDEQYF	TGTGCCAGCAGCTTGGCGGGGAGCGCGGACCACGACGAGCAGTACTTC
17	TRBV4-3	.	few	TRBJ2-3	CASSQDPATGYTDTQYF	TGCGCCAGCAGCCAAGATCCGGCTACCGGGTACACAGATACGCAGTATTTT
15	TRBV7-3	.	few	TRBJ2-6	CASSTGISGANVLTF	TGTGCCAGCAGCACAGGAATCTCTGGGGCCAACGTCCTGACTTTC
15	TRBV11-3	TRBD1	few	TRBJ2-3	CASSNWTGFTDTQYF	TGTGCCAGCAGCAATTGGACAGGGTTCACAGATACGCAGTATTTT
16	TRBV24-1	TRBD2	.	TRBJ2-3	CATSDFPAGFADTQYF	TGTGCCACCAGTGATTTCCCAGCGGGGTTCGCAGATACGCAGTATTTT
13	TRBV29-1	.	few	TRBJ2-5	CSVGDGGAETQYF	TGCAGCGTTGGGGATGGGGGAGCAGAGACCCAGTACTTC
11	TRBV20-1	.	few	TRBJ2-3	CSAPRTDTQYF	TGCAGTGCTCCCCGAACAGATACGCAGTATTTT
17	TRBV6-2/TRBV6-3	.	few	TRBJ1-5	CASSSGRGGYSNQPQHF	TGTGCCAGCAGTTCGGGCAGGGGAGGCTATAGCAATCAGCCCCAGCATTTT
15	TRBV12-3/TRBV12-4	TRBD1	few	TRBJ2-5	CASSSRDSLVETQYF	TGTGCTAGCAGTTCCCGGGACAGTTTGGTGGAGACCCAGTACTTC
16	TRBV4-1	TRBD2	few	TRBJ2-3	CASSQERGEPTDTQYF	TGCGCCAGCAGCCAAGAGCGGGGGGAACCCACAGATACGCAGTATTTT
15	TRBV2	.	few	TRBJ2-7	CASSRQVVSYNEQYF	TGTGCCAGCAGTCGACAGGTTGTCTCCTACAATGAGCAGTACTTC
12	TRBV12-3/TRBV12-4	.	.	TRBJ2-4	CASSPQPLGMYF	TGTGCCAGCAGCCCTCAGCCCCTAGGTATGTACTTC
17	TRBV20-1	TRBD1	.	TRBJ2-1	CSALHLYSRTGFLDQFF	TGCAGTGCTCTCCATTTGTATAGCCGGACAGGCTTTCTCGACCAGTTCTTC
18	TRBV28	TRBD2	few	TRBJ2-1	CASSGLAGSVRSYNEQFF	TGTGCCAGCAGTGGACTAGCGGGGAGTGTTCGGTCCTACAATGAGCAGTTCTTC
15	TRBV20-1	TRBD1	few	TRBJ2-4	CSARQHPGQRNIQYF	TGCAGTGCTAGACAACATCCGGGACAGAGAAACATTCAGTACTTC
12	TRBV25-1	.	.	TRBJ2-5	CASSAPQGSQYF	TGTGCCAGCAGTGCCCCTCAGGGATCCCAGTACTTC
17	TRBV12-3/TRBV12-4	TRBD2	few	TRBJ2-3	CASSPAGVPPDTDTRYF	TGTGCCAGCAGCCCCGCGGGGGTACCACCCGACACAGATACGCGGTATTTT
14	TRBV4-3	.	few	TRBJ2-3	CASSHRRSADTQYF	TGCGCCAGCAGTCACAGGCGGAGTGCAGATACGCAGTATTTT
13	TRBV20-1	TRBD1	.	TRBJ1-1	CSASDDRDTEAFF	TGCAGTGCTAGTGATGACAGGGACACTGAAGCTTTCTTT
15	TRBV28	.	.	TRBJ2-7	CTSSLSASLYNEQYF	TGTACCAGCAGTTTATCGGCCAGCCTGTATAACGAGCAGTACTTC
14	TRBV28	TRBD1	.	TRBJ1-1	CASSSGQGSTEAFF	TGTGCCAGCAGTTCTGGACAGGGAAGCACTGAAGCTTTCTTT
13	TRBV7-2	.	few	TRBJ2-7	CASSLGGIGEQYF	TGTGCCAGCAGCTTAGGAGGGATTGGCGAGCAGTACTTC
14	TRBV15	.	.	TRBJ2-1	CATSRDLTRNEQFF	TGTGCCACCAGCCGGGACTTAACGCGGAATGAGCAGTTCTTC
14	TRBV5-1	.	.	TRBJ2-7	CASSITDLLEEQYF	TGCGCCAGCAGCATTACAGACCTCCTAGAGGAGCAGTACTTC
15	TRBV6-6	TRBD1	.	TRBJ1-2	CASSYSATGAYGYTF	TGTGCCAGCAGTTACTCAGCTACAGGGGCGTATGGCTACACCTTC